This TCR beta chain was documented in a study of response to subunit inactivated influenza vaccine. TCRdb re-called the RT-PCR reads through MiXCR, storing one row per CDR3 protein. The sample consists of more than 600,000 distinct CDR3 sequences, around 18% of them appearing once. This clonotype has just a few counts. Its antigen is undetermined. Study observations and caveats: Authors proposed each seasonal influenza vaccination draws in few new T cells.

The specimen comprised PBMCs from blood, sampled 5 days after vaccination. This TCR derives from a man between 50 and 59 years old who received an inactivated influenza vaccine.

DNA of the CDR3: TGTGCCTGGAGTAGTAGCACAGATACGCAGTATTTT. Its translation is CAWSSSTDTQYF. The chain carries TRBV30 and TRBJ2-3, with D unresolved. Trimming shortened V by 2 bases and J by 0 bases, and 3 bases separated the two germline ends. CDR1 is GTSNPN, CDR2 SVGIG, per germline (reference sequence). This CDR3 is 12 amino acids long.